This T cell receptor (beta chain) was found in a study of synovial regulatory T cells in juvenile arthritis (dated by TCRdb to the mid-2010s). Background for the entire study: Of the sequenced patients, several received methotrexate, one received methotrexate plus infliximab, a few were therapy-naive, and one had no treatment information. TCRbeta CDR3 repertoires of blood iaTreg cells, other blood Treg cells and synovial fluid Treg cells from matched patient samples were compared in the study. Effector T cell subsets were also sequenced in this cohort for comparisons, but the Treg dataset alone covers only blood and synovial fluid Treg cells. Treg and Teff subsets from ten or so JIA patients with active disease were included in the TCR repertoire comparisons. What the work shows at the level of the full study, not this receptor alone: TCR diversity was lower in blood iaTreg cells than in other blood Treg cells, which is consistent with antigen-driven expansion. Synovial Treg cells shared more CDR3 sequences with iaTreg cells than with other blood Treg cells, and Chao-Jaccard similarity confirmed that synovial Treg cells were more closely related to iaTreg cells. Across patients, iaTreg TCR repertoires were largely private and overlapped partially with synovial Teff repertoires and blood CPL repertoires.

Receptor libraries were prepared by the immunoSEQ multiplex PCR assay. TCRbeta CDR3 sequencing was performed by Adaptive Biotechnologies. In the original analysis: Repertoire similarity was assessed using the Chao-modified Jaccard index and the median clonotype overlap from 200 random subsamples at equal sample size. Similarity analyses were performed using either productive nucleotide sequences or in silico-translated amino acid sequences. Hierarchical clustering with single linkage and t-SNE based on Chao-modified Jaccard distances were applied for the comparison of repertoires. Repertoire diversity was quantified with the Renyi index, after sample size normalisation, across a range of alpha values. The source is immuneACCESS, and TCRdb retained only in-frame sequences with V and J called. Part of the clones is not carried over; for the studies checked, unresolved V genes explain less than half of this, and the remainder is unexplained. The V and J calls and clone size are taken from that table; D and trimming were inferred from the DNA. This sample's records show roughly 9,100 clones. Of the sample, around 0.7% is held by the ten largest clones.

TCR repertoire donors were around eleven juvenile idiopathic arthritis patients with active disease who had not reached inactive disease, 3 polyarticular and 8 oligoarticular. A median age of approximately 10 years (range about 2.1-25) and a median disease duration of approximately 7 years (range 0.2-19.1) were recorded for the TCR-sequenced patients. The samples used for TCR repertoire analysis were collected at two centres in Italy. Peripheral blood mononuclear cells were separated using a Histopaque-1077 density gradient and frozen in roughly 90% FCS with roughly 10% DMSO. Worth noting for this clone: Its antigen is not yet known.

From cysteine to phenylalanine, the CDR3 is 16 amino acids long. No DNA sequence is on record. Reading the germline V gene (reference sequence) gives CDR1 WNHNN and CDR2 SYGVQD. The sample consisted of Treg cells from blood. The sample's cell subset or site, from its label and the paper: remaining (HLA-DR-negative) circulating blood Treg cells. The chain is made from TRBV10-1 and TRBJ1-2. This TCR was sampled from a donor between 2 and 35 years old with juvenile idiopathic arthritis. The CDR3 reads as follows: CASSDFRTSTNYGYTF.